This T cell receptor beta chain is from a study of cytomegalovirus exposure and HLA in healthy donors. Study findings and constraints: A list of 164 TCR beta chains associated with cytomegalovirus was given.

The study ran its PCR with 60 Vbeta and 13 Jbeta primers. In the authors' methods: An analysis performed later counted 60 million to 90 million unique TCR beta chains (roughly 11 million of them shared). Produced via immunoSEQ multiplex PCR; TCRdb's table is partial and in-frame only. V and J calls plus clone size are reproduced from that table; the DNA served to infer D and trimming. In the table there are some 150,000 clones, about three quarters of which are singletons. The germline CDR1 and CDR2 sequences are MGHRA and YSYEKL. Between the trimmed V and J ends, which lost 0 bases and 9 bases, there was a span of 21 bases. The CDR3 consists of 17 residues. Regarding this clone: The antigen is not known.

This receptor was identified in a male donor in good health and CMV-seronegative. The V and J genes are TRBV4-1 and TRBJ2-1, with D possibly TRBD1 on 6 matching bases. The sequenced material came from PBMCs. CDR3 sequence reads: CASSQEGARPTGGEQFF. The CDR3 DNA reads TGCGCCAGCAGCCAAGAGGGGGCGAGACCCACTGGGGGTGAGCAGTTCTTC.